The 22 T cell receptor beta chains listed next were all sequenced from one sample in a study of technical replicates of blood from four donors. Clones were sequenced by immunoSEQ multiplex PCR, and TCRdb holds only the in-frame ones, with some missing. The sample has over 50,000 clones; 97% are singletons. Sequencing input: T cells isolated from PBMCs. These receptor sequences come from a human donor in good health.

V usage is TRBV4-1 and J usage is TRBJ2-3; TRBD1 matches at 9 bases. V gave up 6 bases and J gave up 2 bases; unmatched junction bases: 3. The CDR3 has 14 residues. The germline V gene has CDR1 MGHRA and CDR2 YSYEKL. CDR3 sequence reads: CASRDRGNTDTQYF. In nucleotides, the CDR3 is TGCGCCAGCAGAGACAGGGGGAACACAGATACGCAGTATTTT.

The chain links TRBV27 to TRBJ2-3; D may be TRBD2 (5 bases). The germline V gene encodes CDR1 MNHEY and CDR2 SMNVEV (reference sequence). The V end lost 2 bases, the J end lost 13 bases, and 19 bases lay between the germline ends. The CDR3 runs 14 residues. The CDR3: CASSLAPASPQEYF. CDR3 DNA sequence: TGTGCCAGCAGTTTAGCTCCGGCTAGCCCCCAGGAGTATTTT.

V gene TRBV5-1 combines with J gene TRBJ1-1; D is perhaps TRBD1 (6 bases). Trimming cost V 0 bases and J 1 base, with 10 bases left between them. The CDR3 runs to 15 residues. Germline values: CDR1 SGHRS, CDR2 YFSETQ. The CDR3 coding sequence is TGCGCCAGCAGCTTGGAGCCGACAGGGAACACTGAAGCTTTCTTT. Translation gives CASSLEPTGNTEAFF.

The chain recombines TRBV5-4 with TRBJ2-7; 8 bases match TRBD1. V dropped 1 base and J dropped 4; count of bases not matched to a gene: 4. The CDR3 totals 14 residues. The germline V gene has CDR1 SGHNT and CDR2 YYREEE (reference sequence). CDR3 coding DNA: TGTGCCAGCAGCTTGAGGGACAGGTGGTACGAGCAGTACTTC. It yields the protein CASSLRDRWYEQYF.

The chain links TRBV20-1 to TRBJ2-7; 8 nucleotides match TRBD2. V was pared by 7 bases and J by 9 bases, with 5 bases of the junction left unmatched. Germline V CDR1 and CDR2: DFQATT, SNEGSKA (reference sequence). CDR3 length equals 10 residues. CDR3 residues: CSVGLDPQYF. The CDR3 DNA is TGCAGTGTGGGACTAGACCCGCAGTACTTC.

The chain links TRBV29-1 to TRBJ2-2; tentatively, D is TRBD2 (5 bases). The CDR3 has 15 residues. Trimming took 5 bases from V and 0 from J, leaving 13 bases between them. Germline-derived CDR1 and CDR2 are SQVTM and ANQGSEA. DNA of the CDR3: TGCAGCGTTTACTTCGCGGGCGCGAACACCGGGGAGCTGTTTTTT. Amino acids: CSVYFAGANTGELFF.

Turning to this clone: In the same sample, other DNA sequences code for this CDR3. This chain joins TRBV29-1 and TRBJ1-1, with unresolved D. The germline V gene has CDR1 SQVTM and CDR2 ANQGSEA. Trimming stripped 1 base from V and 0 bases from J, with 6 bases between. This CDR3 has 13 residues. The CDR3 DNA reads TGCAGCGTTGAAGGCAGGATGAACACTGAAGCTTTCTTT. The encoded protein is CSVEGRMNTEAFF.

The chain couples TRBV7-9 to TRBJ2-5; D perhaps matches TRBD2 (5 bases). Germline V lookup: CDR1 SEHNR, CDR2 FQNEAQ (reference sequence). This CDR3 has 14 residues. V was trimmed by 6 bases and J by 5 bases, leaving 16 bases between them. CDR3 coding DNA: TGTGCCAGCAGTCGAAGGGAGATTCATGAGACCCAGTACTTC. Residues: CASSRREIHETQYF.

This chain joins TRBV27 and TRBJ2-7; 7 bases line up with TRBD1. V lost 3 bases and J lost 0; bases outside the gene matches: 8. Germline CDR1 and CDR2: MNHEY and SMNVEV (reference sequence). The CDR3 spans 16 residues. CDR3 region: CASSLTLQGYSYEQYF. The CDR3 bases are TGTGCCAGCAGTTTGACTCTACAGGGGTACTCCTACGAGCAGTACTTC.

This clone has only one observation. DNA for the CDR3: TGTGCCAGCAGCTTAGCAAGCCTAGCGGGGGCCTACGAGCAGTACTTC. Translation gives CASSLASLAGAYEQYF. The V gene is TRBV7-9, the J gene TRBJ2-7, with 10 bases aligning to TRBD2. The CDR3 covers 16 residues. Trimming removed 0 bases from V and 2 bases from J; junction bases left unmatched: 4. Germline V gives CDR1 SEHNR, CDR2 FQNEAQ (reference sequence).

The chain is built from TRBV10-3 and TRBJ2-1; 13 nucleotides agree with TRBD2. CDR3 length equals 18 residues. The J segment lost 11 bases and the V segment lost 10 bases, leaving 23 bases of the junction unmatched. Germline V gene sequence: CDR1 ENHRY, CDR2 SYGVKD. CDR3 amino acids: CATVGGQLSTSGRPQQFF. The CDR3 DNA reads as TGTGCCACCGTTGGTGGCCAGCTTTCGACTAGCGGGAGGCCCCAGCAGTTCTTC.

This clone showed up just once. This rearrangement joins TRBV7-9 to TRBJ2-3; 11 bases map to TRBD2. Germline-derived CDR1 and CDR2 are SEHNR and FQNEAQ (reference sequence). The V segment lost 6 bases and the J segment 10 bases; nucleotides outside the gene matches: 21. This CDR3 comprises 18 residues. The CDR3 sequence is CASRPRLAGTNNGVAQYF. DNA of the CDR3: TGTGCCAGCAGACCTAGACTAGCGGGGACGAACAACGGGGTGGCGCAGTATTTT.

The chain links TRBV5-1 to TRBJ2-1, with unresolved D. Trimming took 1 base from V and 3 from J, leaving 8 bases between them. The CDR3 covers 14 residues. Germline lookup yields CDR1 SGHRS and CDR2 YFSETQ. CDR3 bases: TGCGCCAGCAGCTTGTTTAGCAGCTACAATGAGCAGTTCTTC. Translation: CASSLFSSYNEQFF.

The chain links TRBV11-1 to TRBJ2-1; 13 positions agree with TRBD2. V trimming: 5 bases; J trimming: 6 bases; junction bases outside the gene matches: 10. The CDR3 is 17 amino acids. Per germline, CDR1 SGHAT and CDR2 FQDESV (reference sequence). CDR3 sequence: CASSQGLAGFGGNEQFF. CDR3 coding DNA: TGTGCCAGCAGCCAGGGACTAGCGGGATTTGGTGGCAATGAGCAGTTCTTC.

This chain joins TRBV27 and TRBJ2-3, with TRBD2 matching over 7 bases. This CDR3 spans 15 amino acids. Trimming at V came to 6 bases and at J to 6 bases, leaving 12 bases not matched to a gene. Germline V gene data show CDR1 as MNHEY and CDR2 as SMNVEV (reference sequence). DNA for the CDR3: TGTGCCAGCAGCATCAGTGCGGGAGTAAGGGATACGCAGTATTTT. Residues: CASSISAGVRDTQYF.

The rearrangement links TRBV29-1 to TRBJ1-2; a weak D match, TRBD1 (5 bases). Germline values: CDR1 SQVTM, CDR2 ANQGSEA. V gave up 3 bases and J gave up 5 bases, with 13 bases separating them. This CDR3 has 13 residues. The CDR3 bases are TGCAGCGTTGAGCAGGGTGAGGTGTATGGCTACACCTTC. Its translation: CSVEQGEVYGYTF.

This clone was observed a single time. J is TRBJ1-1 and V is TRBV6-1; possible D gene TRBD1, 5 bases. Trimming pared 5 bases from V and 2 bases from J, leaving 15 bases between. Germline V gene data show CDR1 as MNHNS and CDR2 as SASEGT. The CDR3 sequence is 15 residues long. CDR3 sequence reads: CASSFTGGTNTEAFF. CDR3 sequence (DNA): TGTGCCAGCAGTTTCACGGGTGGGACTAACACTGAAGCTTTCTTT.

The J gene is TRBJ2-2, the V gene TRBV5-4; a possible D gene is TRBD2 (5 bases). The CDR3 covers 16 residues. Per germline, CDR1 SGHNT and CDR2 YYREEE (reference sequence). Trimming shortened V by 4 bases and J by 3 bases, and 16 bases separated the two germline ends. The CDR3 protein is CASSTIEGRDTGELFF. The CDR3 DNA follows: TGTGCCAGCAGCACAATAGAGGGAAGGGACACCGGGGAGCTGTTTTTT.

This rearrangement joins TRBV10-3 to TRBJ2-1, with a possible D match to TRBD2 (6 bases). Germline loops: CDR1 ENHRY, CDR2 SYGVKD. This CDR3 contains 15 residues. V lost 3 bases, J lost 7 bases, and 16 bases lay in between. CDR3 loop: CAISDRWGTLNEQFF. DNA of the CDR3: TGTGCCATCAGTGATCGATGGGGGACTTTAAATGAGCAGTTCTTC.

The gene calls are TRBV28 and TRBJ2-7; TRBD1 matches at 9 bases. V was clipped by 7 bases and J by 2 bases; unmatched bases: 6. The germline V gene has CDR1 MDHEN and CDR2 SYDVKM. CDR3 length equals 14 residues. The CDR3 is CASTLGTGPYEQYF. The CDR3 DNA reads TGTGCCAGCACGCTAGGGACAGGGCCCTACGAGCAGTACTTC.

The chain uses TRBV7-2 and TRBJ2-7; D possibly corresponds to TRBD2 (5 bases). V was pared by 3 bases and J by 3 bases, with 12 bases between. Germline V CDR1 and CDR2: SGHTA, FQGNSA. This CDR3 contains 14 residues. The CDR3 spells CASSFSTGIYEQYF. In DNA form, the CDR3 reads TGTGCCAGCAGCTTTTCGACGGGGATCTACGAGCAGTACTTC.

This chain connects TRBV29-1 to TRBJ2-3; D remains unclear. This CDR3 contains 12 residues. V was shortened by 5 bases and J by 6 bases, with 12 bases between the two germline ends. Germline V gives CDR1 SQVTM, CDR2 ANQGSEA. CDR3 region: CSVRRGEDTQYF. The CDR3 region has the DNA TGCAGCGTTCGGCGCGGAGAGGATACGCAGTATTTT.